This is a list of T cell receptor beta chains from one sample in a study of PD-1 blockade in classical Hodgkin lymphoma. Measured with immunoSEQ multiplex PCR; TCRdb has only the in-frame clones, and not every one. The table shows fewer than 50,000 clones, with approximately 78% occurring only once. Material: peripheral blood mononuclear cells (PBMCs), obtained before the fourth cycle of nivolumab. The source is a human donor with classical Hodgkin lymphoma. Each CDR3 is given with its conserved first and last residue. Fields, in order: D gene, V gene, J gene, CDR3 protein. A D gene is named only where the DNA matches it firmly.

d_gene: .; v_gene: TRBV30; j_gene: TRBJ1-2; CDR3aa: CAWSPGQSPDYGYTF
d_gene: .; v_gene: TRBV9; j_gene: TRBJ2-3; CDR3aa: CASSGQEGSTDTQYF
d_gene: .; v_gene: TRBV7-3; j_gene: TRBJ1-3; CDR3aa: CASSLNAGVRGNTIYF
d_gene: .; v_gene: TRBV5-4; j_gene: TRBJ2-1; CDR3aa: CASSLASENEQFF
d_gene: TRBD2; v_gene: TRBV18; j_gene: TRBJ2-7; CDR3aa: CASSPLAGSYEQYF
d_gene: TRBD1; v_gene: TRBV5-1; j_gene: TRBJ1-1; CDR3aa: CASSSRQGATEAFF
d_gene: TRBD1; v_gene: TRBV6-1; j_gene: TRBJ1-5; CDR3aa: CASRETGEPRLGQPQHF
d_gene: .; v_gene: TRBV29-1; j_gene: TRBJ1-3; CDR3aa: CTCQAGNTIYF
d_gene: .; v_gene: TRBV7-2; j_gene: TRBJ1-2; CDR3aa: CASSPPTGYYGYTF
d_gene: TRBD1; v_gene: TRBV2; j_gene: TRBJ1-5; CDR3aa: CASSERGTGGMGNQPQHF
d_gene: .; v_gene: TRBV18; j_gene: TRBJ1-2; CDR3aa: CASSGSGETGIGGYTF
d_gene: .; v_gene: TRBV6-1; j_gene: TRBJ1-1; CDR3aa: CASSEGQVLVNTEAFF
d_gene: .; v_gene: TRBV6-5; j_gene: TRBJ2-1; CDR3aa: CASASLRLIEQFF
d_gene: .; v_gene: TRBV28; j_gene: TRBJ1-2; CDR3aa: CASSGGVVYGYTF
d_gene: .; v_gene: TRBV30; j_gene: TRBJ2-1; CDR3aa: CAWSGTRHGEQFF
d_gene: TRBD2; v_gene: TRBV6-5; j_gene: TRBJ2-5; CDR3aa: CASSSAGGGQETQYF
d_gene: .; v_gene: TRBV6-5; j_gene: TRBJ1-3; CDR3aa: CASSYSDPHDGNTIYF
d_gene: .; v_gene: TRBV10-3; j_gene: TRBJ2-5; CDR3aa: CAISAGTGQETQYF
d_gene: .; v_gene: TRBV5-5; j_gene: TRBJ1-5; CDR3aa: CASSSGYRQPQHF
d_gene: TRBD1; v_gene: TRBV5-1; j_gene: TRBJ1-1; CDR3aa: CASSRTGQGGVTEAFF
d_gene: .; v_gene: TRBV19; j_gene: TRBJ1-1; CDR3aa: CASSGGGAPKTEAFF
d_gene: .; v_gene: TRBV29-1; j_gene: TRBJ2-7; CDR3aa: CSVGEPGSEQYF
d_gene: .; v_gene: TRBV7-2; j_gene: TRBJ1-2; CDR3aa: CASSTGRSGVNGYTF
d_gene: .; v_gene: TRBV6-6; j_gene: TRBJ2-7; CDR3aa: CASSYGSEQYF
d_gene: TRBD2; v_gene: TRBV9; j_gene: TRBJ2-5; CDR3aa: CASSVVGSGGQETQYF
d_gene: .; v_gene: TRBV12-2; j_gene: TRBJ1-3; CDR3aa: CASRFLDRGRGNTIYF
d_gene: .; v_gene: TRBV7-8; j_gene: TRBJ1-3; CDR3aa: CASSLVNTIYF
d_gene: TRBD1; v_gene: TRBV2; j_gene: TRBJ1-4; CDR3aa: CASRATGGLEKLFF
d_gene: TRBD1; v_gene: TRBV6-1; j_gene: TRBJ1-4; CDR3aa: CASSEGQVATNEKLFF
d_gene: .; v_gene: TRBV15; j_gene: TRBJ1-4; CDR3aa: CATSRGGNEKLFF
d_gene: TRBD1; v_gene: TRBV7-9; j_gene: TRBJ1-4; CDR3aa: CASSFGQDGSEKLFF
d_gene: .; v_gene: TRBV19; j_gene: TRBJ1-1; CDR3aa: CASRRGPGFTEAFF
d_gene: .; v_gene: TRBV2; j_gene: TRBJ1-1; CDR3aa: CASSERGGMNTEAFF
d_gene: .; v_gene: TRBV5-1; j_gene: TRBJ2-3; CDR3aa: CASSSEGREIDTQYF
d_gene: .; v_gene: TRBV27; j_gene: TRBJ2-5; CDR3aa: CASSPTSPAYQETQYF
d_gene: .; v_gene: TRBV2; j_gene: TRBJ2-1; CDR3aa: CASEEGNEQFF
d_gene: TRBD1; v_gene: TRBV5-1; j_gene: TRBJ1-4; CDR3aa: CASSGTGLTQLFF
d_gene: .; v_gene: TRBV19; j_gene: TRBJ2-1; CDR3aa: CASSIGRDRPTGEQFF
d_gene: TRBD1; v_gene: TRBV19; j_gene: TRBJ1-5; CDR3aa: CASSMPTGTGSNQPQHF
d_gene: TRBD2; v_gene: TRBV6-6; j_gene: TRBJ2-5; CDR3aa: CASRLRPGGGQYF
d_gene: .; v_gene: TRBV27; j_gene: TRBJ1-2; CDR3aa: CASNQLGGADYGYTF
d_gene: .; v_gene: TRBV7-2; j_gene: TRBJ1-1; CDR3aa: CASSLVTNTEAFF
d_gene: .; v_gene: TRBV18; j_gene: TRBJ2-6; CDR3aa: CASSPSPTALGANVLTF
d_gene: .; v_gene: TRBV5-1; j_gene: TRBJ2-3; CDR3aa: CASSWGTSTDTQYF
d_gene: .; v_gene: TRBV7-2; j_gene: TRBJ2-7; CDR3aa: CASSLVLAYEQYF
d_gene: .; v_gene: TRBV7-9; j_gene: TRBJ1-1; CDR3aa: CASSPTGSHTEAFF
d_gene: .; v_gene: TRBV19; j_gene: TRBJ2-7; CDR3aa: CASSTRAKGYEQYF
d_gene: .; v_gene: TRBV5-1; j_gene: TRBJ1-2; CDR3aa: CASSLNAGGYTF
d_gene: .; v_gene: TRBV11-2; j_gene: TRBJ1-1; CDR3aa: CASSLGLNTEAFF
d_gene: .; v_gene: TRBV7-9; j_gene: TRBJ2-3; CDR3aa: CASSSSGSTDTQYF
d_gene: TRBD1; v_gene: TRBV2; j_gene: TRBJ2-6; CDR3aa: CASSRDSDSGANVLTF
d_gene: TRBD1; v_gene: TRBV27; j_gene: TRBJ1-2; CDR3aa: CASSPRAGGYGYTF
d_gene: TRBD2; v_gene: TRBV9; j_gene: TRBJ2-5; CDR3aa: CASSVGRRLAGEGETQYF
d_gene: .; v_gene: TRBV6-6; j_gene: TRBJ2-7; CDR3aa: CASTAPGRNLYEQYF
d_gene: TRBD1; v_gene: TRBV5-1; j_gene: TRBJ1-1; CDR3aa: CASSLVPLTGQMNTEAFF
d_gene: .; v_gene: TRBV6-5; j_gene: TRBJ2-7; CDR3aa: CASSYFRAEQYF
d_gene: .; v_gene: TRBV6-4; j_gene: TRBJ2-1; CDR3aa: CASSPGRLNEQFF
d_gene: .; v_gene: TRBV6-6; j_gene: TRBJ1-5; CDR3aa: CASSYSMQQPQHF
d_gene: .; v_gene: TRBV5-4; j_gene: TRBJ2-6; CDR3aa: CASSFWGPGANVLTF
d_gene: TRBD1; v_gene: TRBV6-6; j_gene: TRBJ1-1; CDR3aa: CASRPPGQKNTEAFF